This T cell receptor (beta chain) was captured by sequencing in a study of CD8 T cells in Susac syndrome. The CDR3 contains 15 residues. Germline V lookup: CDR1 DFQATT, CDR2 SNEGSKA (reference sequence). V was pared by 3 bases and J by 2 bases, with 7 bases of the junction left unmatched. TCR beta sequencing was performed on blood CD8+ and CD4+ T cells. The multiple sclerosis controls comprised treatment-naive patients whose relapsing-remitting disease was stable or active. cDNA came from approximately 0.5 to 1 ug RNA primed by random hexamers. By means of immunoSEQ multiplex PCR, TCR beta CDR3 spanning 54 Vbeta and 13 Jbeta underwent amplification. TCRdb re-derived calls from the immunoSEQ multiplex PCR reads in MiXCR, one entry per CDR3 protein. The top ten hold 0.093% of the sample, which has 110,000 or so distinct CDR3 sequences, approximately 93% seen once.

The chain is built from TRBV20-1 and TRBJ2-3, with 8 bases fitting TRBD1. The clonotype originates from a human donor with multiple sclerosis. The sample taken for sequencing was CD4+ T cells from PBMCs. This chain's CDR3 is CSASKDRGSTDTQYF. DNA for the CDR3: TGCAGTGCTAGCAAAGACAGGGGATCCACAGATACGCAGTATTTT.